This T cell receptor beta chain was captured in a study of shared clonotypes between healthy human individuals. Naive CD8 cells lacked CD45RO and underwent positive selection for CCR7, leaving out terminally differentiated effector memory CD45RA+ cells. Profiled with immunoSEQ multiplex PCR; TCRdb holds only in-frame clones, not every one. In the table there are approximately 810,000 clones, more than 85% of which are singletons. Points on this clone: Its antigen is unknown.

This CDR3 has 14 amino acids. In germline, CDR1 is MNHEY, CDR2 SVGAGI. V gave up 5 bases and J gave up 3 bases, with 10 bases separating them. The study's findings and limits: An effect of sequencing depth on clonotype sharing among donors was expected. Clonotypes shared by all four sorted-subset donors had higher generation probabilities than non-shared clonotypes. Although depth was large, rarefaction showed that sequencing of the sorted subsets was incomplete.

The rearrangement links TRBV6-5 to TRBJ2-2; no firm D call. The TCR sequence derives from a man aged 25-40 years in good health. Sequencing was performed on naive CD8+ T cells sorted from blood. The CDR3 nucleotides are TGTGCCAGCAGTGGTTCAGCGTACACCGGGGAGCTGTTTTTT. Its translation is CASSGSAYTGELFF.